Each of the 20 T cell receptor beta chains below was sequenced from the same sample in a study of blood T cell repertoires in COVID-19. Using immunoSEQ multiplex PCR, the repertoire was profiled, and TCRdb retains in-frame clones only, with some absent. The sample has some 180,000 clones, 70% to 85% seen once. The sample comprised peripheral blood. These receptor sequences come from a man aged 45-60 years who had recovered from COVID-19.

This clone was observed once. V usage is TRBV28 and J usage is TRBJ1-1; 9 bases agree with TRBD1. The CDR3 has 19 residues. Germline assignment: CDR1 MDHEN and CDR2 SYDVKM. The ends lost 0 bases at V and 1 base at J; junction bases unmatched: 12. Written as DNA, the CDR3 is TGTGCCAGCAGTTTATGGAATAGTGTGGGGACAGGGCGGAACACTGAAGCTTTCTTT. Translating it yields CASSLWNSVGTGRNTEAFF.

The CDR3 DNA reads as TGTGCCAGCAGCTTCTCAGGGTTCTCCTACGAGCAGTACTTC. Translation gives CASSFSGFSYEQYF. V is TRBV7-2 and J is TRBJ2-7, with D possibly matching TRBD1 (5 bases). Germline lookup yields CDR1 SGHTA and CDR2 FQGNSA. The CDR3 sequence is 14 residues long. V lost 3 bases and J 0 bases, leaving 9 bases between the germline ends. The variable domain in full, with the rest retrieved from reference TRBV7-2 and TRBJ2-7, is GAGVSQSPSNKVTEKGKDVELRCDPISGHTALYWYRQSLGQGLEFLIYFQGNSAPDKSGLPSDRFSAERTGGSVSTLTIQRTQQEDSAVYLCASSFSGFSYEQYFGPGTRLTVT.

The chain carries TRBV28 and TRBJ2-1, with 10 bases aligning to TRBD1. V lost 2 bases and J lost 6; bases outside the gene matches: 4. Per the germline V gene, CDR1 is MDHEN and CDR2 is SYDVKM. CDR3 length: 15 amino acids. The CDR3 loop is CASSLDRGRGNEQFF. The CDR3, as DNA: TGTGCCAGCAGTTTAGACAGGGGGCGAGGCAATGAGCAGTTCTTC.

The chain joins TRBV10-1 to TRBJ2-7; D may be TRBD2 (5 bases). The CDR3 contains 16 residues. Trimming stripped 4 bases from V and 3 bases from J, with 19 bases between. The V gene's germline CDR1 is WNHNN and CDR2 SYGVQD (reference sequence). CDR3 residues: CASSGPVGSSNYEQYF. DNA of the CDR3: TGCGCCAGCAGTGGACCGGTTGGGTCTAGCAACTACGAGCAGTACTTC.

This clone is a singleton in its sample. This chain links TRBV18 with TRBJ1-2, with D perhaps matching TRBD1 (5 bases). V dropped 7 bases and J dropped 3 bases, with 15 bases sitting between them. This CDR3 spans 14 amino acids. The germline V gene has CDR1 KGHSH and CDR2 LQKENI. The CDR3 loop is CASLNQGADYGYTF. CDR3 sequence (DNA): TGTGCCAGCTTAAACCAGGGTGCGGACTATGGCTACACCTTC.

This clone has only a few counts. The V gene is TRBV19, the J gene TRBJ2-3; TRBD2 matches at 8 bases. J was trimmed by 6 bases and V by 9 bases; bases with no gene match: 8. The CDR3 length is 13 residues. Germline V gives CDR1 LNHDA, CDR2 SQIVND (reference sequence). CDR3: CASKRERRDTQYF. CDR3 sequence (DNA): TGTGCCAGCAAGCGGGAGCGGCGGGATACGCAGTATTTT.

The chain couples TRBV4-1 to TRBJ2-7, with TRBD2 matching 8 bases. Germline CDR1 is MGHRA and CDR2 is YSYEKL. With 2 bases clipped from V and 2 bases from J, the junction kept 11 bases outside the gene matches. This CDR3 has 17 amino acids. The CDR3 here is CASSQRLGLGETYEQYF. The CDR3 DNA is TGCGCCAGCAGCCAACGGTTGGGACTAGGGGAAACCTACGAGCAGTACTTC.

This rearrangement joins TRBV7-6 to TRBJ2-3, with 9 positions matching TRBD2. The CDR3 length is 18 residues. Germline V gene sequence: CDR1 SGHVS, CDR2 FNYEAQ. V lost 5 bases to trimming and J lost 0 bases; unmatched junction nucleotides: 12. CDR3 sequence (DNA): TGTGCCAGCAGCGACTCTAGCGGGGAAGCTTCTAGCACAGATACGCAGTATTTT. This encodes CASSDSSGEASSTDTQYF.

The chain joins TRBV15 to TRBJ2-1; 9 bases are shared with TRBD2. This CDR3 contains 15 residues. CDR1 is LNHNV and CDR2 is YYDKDF in the germline V gene (reference sequence). V lost 0 bases and J lost 7; bases outside the gene matches: 4. The CDR3 region has the DNA TGTGCCACCAGCAGAGAGGGGAGCGGGGGGAATGAGCAGTTCTTC. It codes for CATSREGSGGNEQFF.

V is TRBV2 and J is TRBJ1-5, with D possibly TRBD1 on 5 matching bases. V lost 0 bases to trimming and J lost 0 bases, with 15 bases between them. The CDR3 runs to 18 residues. Per germline, CDR1 SNHLY and CDR2 FYNNEI. CDR3 loop: CASSEARGRAYSNQPQHF. The CDR3 region has the DNA TGTGCCAGCAGTGAAGCGCGGGGCAGGGCTTATAGCAATCAGCCCCAGCATTTT.

The V gene is TRBV5-6, the J gene TRBJ2-6; the match to TRBD1 covers 8 bases. This CDR3 has 19 residues. The junction had 14 bases not matched to a gene; V was cut back by 4 bases and J by 2 bases. The germline V gene encodes CDR1 SGHDT and CDR2 YYEEEE. The CDR3 sequence: CASSAYVLSDRAGANVLTF. As DNA, the CDR3 is TGTGCCAGCAGCGCTTACGTTCTATCGGACAGGGCTGGGGCCAACGTCCTGACTTTC.

This chain joins TRBV3-1 (or the pseudogene TRBV3-2) and TRBJ2-7, with 11 bases that match TRBD1. V shed 4 bases, J shed 4 bases, and the junction held 3 bases outside the gene matches. Germline V gene lookup returns CDR1 LGHDT and CDR2 YNNKEL (reference sequence). The CDR3 is 14 residues long. The CDR3 DNA follows: TGTGCCAGCAGCCGCGGGACAGGGGGTTACGAGCAGTACTTC. Translated, it gives CASSRGTGGYEQYF.

CDR3 in DNA: TGTGCCAGCAGTACCGGGACTAGCGGGACCGGGGAGCTGTTTTTT. It yields the protein CASSTGTSGTGELFF. This sequence joins TRBV6-5 and TRBJ2-2; the match to TRBD2 covers 12 bases. From germline, CDR1 is MNHEY and CDR2 SVGAGI. The V and J ends lost 5 bases and 5 bases, in that order; junction bases with no gene match: 3. The CDR3 totals 15 residues.

The chain carries TRBV5-4 and TRBJ2-4, with 7 nucleotides matching TRBD2. The V gene end was trimmed by 4 bases and the J gene end by 13 bases; junction bases not matched to a gene: 8. The V gene's germline CDR1 is SGHNT and CDR2 YYREEE (reference sequence). The CDR3 runs to 12 residues. The CDR3 DNA reads TGTGCCAGCAGCCTACCAGCGGGATTACAGTACTTC. It is translated as CASSLPAGLQYF.

This clone has a handful of counts. The J gene is TRBJ2-3, the V gene TRBV11-1; D perhaps matches TRBD2 (5 bases). Germline CDR1 and CDR2: SGHAT and FQDESV (reference sequence). V was clipped by 4 bases and J by 3 bases, with 17 bases between them. The CDR3 runs to 16 residues. The CDR3 here is CASSSRERFTTDTQYF. For the CDR3, the DNA is TGTGCCAGCAGCTCACGAGAGCGGTTCACAACAGATACGCAGTATTTT. The full variable domain, completed using reference TRBV11-1 and TRBJ2-3, is EAEVAQSPRYKITEKSQAVAFWCDPISGHATLYWYRQILGQGPELLVQFQDESVVDDSQLPKDRFSAERLKGVDSTLKIQPAELGDSAMYLCASSSRERFTTDTQYFGPGTRLTVL.

The chain couples TRBV5-1 to TRBJ2-7; TRBD2 is a possible D gene (6 bases). V lost 1 base, J lost 1 base, and 12 bases lay in between. Germline CDR1 SGHRS, CDR2 YFSETQ. The CDR3 totals 15 residues. The CDR3 sequence: CASSLTGTHSYEQYF. CDR3 bases: TGCGCCAGCAGCTTGACCGGGACTCATTCCTACGAGCAGTACTTC. The variable domain in full, completed from reference TRBV5-1 and TRBJ2-7, reads KAGVTQTPRYLIKTRGQQVTLSCSPISGHRSVSWYQQTPGQGLQFLFEYFSETQRNKGNFPGRFSGRQFSNSRSEMNVSTLELGDSALYLCASSLTGTHSYEQYFGPGTRLTVT.

V gene TRBV5-1 combines with J gene TRBJ2-3; D is ambiguous. Per germline, CDR1 SGHRS and CDR2 YFSETQ. Between the trimmed V and J ends, which lost 2 bases and 0 bases, there was a span of 10 bases. The CDR3 covers 15 residues. CDR3 nucleotides: TGCGCCAGCAGCTTACAGCAGCTAAGCACAGATACGCAGTATTTT. Encoded protein: CASSLQQLSTDTQYF.

The chain is built from TRBV15 and TRBJ1-5; the D is unclear. Germline lookup yields CDR1 LNHNV and CDR2 YYDKDF (reference sequence). Deletions cut 3 bases from V and 6 bases from J, with 9 bases between. This CDR3 region has 13 residues. CDR3 DNA: TGTGCCACCAGCAGGGAAAGGAGTCAGCCCCAGCATTTT. This translates into CATSRERSQPQHF.

The chain links TRBV27 to TRBJ2-7; possible D gene TRBD2, 5 bases. The CDR3 is 12 residues long. The germline V gene encodes CDR1 MNHEY and CDR2 SMNVEV (reference sequence). The CDR3 DNA is TGTGCTTCCGGGATCTGGTCGAGGGAGCAGTACTTC. This sequence encodes CASGIWSREQYF.

The J gene is TRBJ2-7, the V gene TRBV7-3, with 11 positions matching TRBD2. The CDR3 loop spans 15 amino acids. CDR1 is SGHTA and CDR2 is FQGTGA in the germline V gene. With 5 bases clipped from V and 2 bases from J, the junction kept 5 bases outside the gene matches. CDR3 residues: CASSTSGSFTYEQYF. The CDR3 DNA reads as TGTGCCAGCAGCACTAGCGGGAGCTTTACCTACGAGCAGTACTTC.